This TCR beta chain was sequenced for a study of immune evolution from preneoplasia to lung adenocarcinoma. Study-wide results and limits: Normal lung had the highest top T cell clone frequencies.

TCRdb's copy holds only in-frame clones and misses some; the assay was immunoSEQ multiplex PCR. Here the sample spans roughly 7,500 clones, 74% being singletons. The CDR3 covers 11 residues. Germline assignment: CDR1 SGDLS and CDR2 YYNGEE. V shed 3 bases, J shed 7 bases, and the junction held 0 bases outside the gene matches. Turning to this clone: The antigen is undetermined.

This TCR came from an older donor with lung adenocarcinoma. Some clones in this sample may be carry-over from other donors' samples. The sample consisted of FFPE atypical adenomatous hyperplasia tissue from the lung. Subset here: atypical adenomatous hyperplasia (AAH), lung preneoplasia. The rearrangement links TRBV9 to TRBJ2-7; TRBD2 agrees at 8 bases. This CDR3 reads CASSAGGEQYF. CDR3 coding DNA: TGTGCCAGCAGCGCGGGGGGGGAGCAGTACTTC.